A single sample is the source of the 2 T cell receptor beta chains below, sequenced in a study of graft-versus-host responses after intestinal transplantation. Their antigen targets remain unknown. The table came from immunoSEQ multiplex PCR; TCRdb's copy has only in-frame clones and leaves some out. The sample includes approximately 90,000 clones, approximately 90% of them seen just once. Specimen: unstimulated CD4+ T cells sorted from spleen or lymph node cells, collected before transplant. All receptors come from a human donor who was the organ donor for an intestinal transplant.

The rearrangement uses TRBV28 and TRBJ2-6; D gene unclear. Germline CDR1 reads MDHEN; CDR2 reads SYDVKM. The CDR3 sequence is 17 residues long. V was pared by 9 bases and J by 2 bases, with 20 bases between. The CDR3 nucleotides read TGTGCCAGTACCCCCCAGGCGTTACTTCCTGGGGCCAACGTCCTGACTTTC. It translates to CASTPQALLPGANVLTF. Full variable domain (remainder filled in from reference TRBV28 and TRBJ2-6): DVKVTQSSRYLVKRTGEKVFLECVQDMDHENMFWYRQDPGLGLRLIYFSYDVKMKEKGDIPEGYSVSREKKERFSLILESASTNQTSMYLCASTPQALLPGANVLTFGAGSRLTVL.

The chain uses TRBV19 and TRBJ1-5; no definite D call. The CDR3 length is 13 residues. Germline V gene lookup returns CDR1 LNHDA and CDR2 SQIVND (reference sequence). V shed 4 bases and J shed 7 bases, with 11 bases lying between them. CDR3 DNA sequence: TGTGCCAGTAGTAGCGGGCCCCAACAGCCCCAGCATTTT. This translates into CASSSGPQQPQHF.